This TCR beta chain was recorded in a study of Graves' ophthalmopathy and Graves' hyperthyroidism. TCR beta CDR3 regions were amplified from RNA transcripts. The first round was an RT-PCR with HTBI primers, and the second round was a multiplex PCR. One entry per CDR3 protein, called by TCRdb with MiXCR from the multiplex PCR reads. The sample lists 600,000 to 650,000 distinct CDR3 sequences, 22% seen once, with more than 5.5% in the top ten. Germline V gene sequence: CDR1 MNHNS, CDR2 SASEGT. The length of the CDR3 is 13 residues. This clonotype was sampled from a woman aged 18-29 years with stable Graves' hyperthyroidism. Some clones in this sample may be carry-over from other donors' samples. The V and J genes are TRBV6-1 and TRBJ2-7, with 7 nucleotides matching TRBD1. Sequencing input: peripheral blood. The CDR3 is CASAVTGDGEQDV. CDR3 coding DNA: TGTGCCAGTGCCGTCACAGGGGATGGCGAGCAGGACGTC.